Listed below are T cell receptor beta chains from one sample, sequenced in a study of cytomegalovirus exposure and HLA in healthy donors. Libraries were prepared by immunoSEQ multiplex PCR; TCRdb keeps only in-frame clonotypes and omits some of them. The sample holds tens of thousands of clones, approximately 76% seen once. The specimen sequenced was PBMCs. The receptors stem from a male donor in good health and CMV-seronegative. Both conserved end residues are part of each CDR3. The order of the fields is J gene, V gene, D gene, clone size, CDR3 protein, CDR3 DNA. A D gene is named only where the DNA matches it firmly. Not all rows give a size; the values are once, few, many and, for expanded clones, a class.

J: TRBJ2-5; V: TRBV5-4; D: TRBD2; size: NA; CDR3: CASSLGLPTVAGGQETQYF; DNA: TGTGCCAGCAGCTTGGGTCTACCCACCGTAGCGGGGGGGCAAGAGACCCAGTACTTC
J: TRBJ2-2; V: TRBV7-3; D: TRBD1; size: NA; CDR3: CASSRTGGADGELFF; DNA: TGTGCCAGCAGCCGGACAGGGGGCGCGGACGGGGAGCTGTTTTTT
J: TRBJ1-1; V: TRBV27; D: TRBD1; size: once; CDR3: CASRDRGTEAFF; DNA: TGTGCCAGCAGGGACAGGGGAACTGAAGCTTTCTTT
J: TRBJ2-5; V: TRBV5-6; D: TRBD2; size: NA; CDR3: CASSPGLAGSYQETQYF; DNA: TGTGCCAGCAGCCCGGGACTAGCGGGGTCGTACCAAGAGACCCAGTACTTC
J: TRBJ1-5; V: TRBV5-8; D: NA; size: NA; CDR3: CASRGTGNQPQHF; DNA: TGTGCCAGCCGGGGAACGGGCAATCAGCCCCAGCATTTT
J: TRBJ2-1; V: TRBV9; D: NA; size: NA; CDR3: CASSPSDPSKPPYNEQFF; DNA: TGTGCCAGCAGCCCTAGTGACCCTTCCAAGCCCCCCTACAATGAGCAGTTCTTC
J: TRBJ1-3; V: TRBV11-3; D: NA; size: NA; CDR3: CASSRGGSSSGNTIYF; DNA: TGTGCCAGCAGCCGTGGGGGGTCCAGCTCTGGAAACACCATATATTTT
J: TRBJ2-2; V: TRBV9; D: NA; size: NA; CDR3: CASSVAPPRYDDTGELFF; DNA: TGTGCCAGCAGCGTAGCCCCCCCGAGATACGATGACACCGGGGAGCTGTTTTTT
J: TRBJ1-2; V: TRBV9; D: TRBD1; size: few; CDR3: CASSALQGQVYGYTF; DNA: TGTGCCAGCAGCGCATTACAGGGACAGGTATATGGCTACACCTTC
J: TRBJ2-7; V: TRBV5-1; D: TRBD1; size: NA; CDR3: CASSSGDSKTYEQYF; DNA: TGCGCCAGCAGCTCTGGGGACAGTAAAACCTACGAGCAGTACTTC
J: TRBJ1-6; V: TRBV27; D: TRBD1; size: NA; CDR3: CASTITGGKSPLHF; DNA: TGTGCCAGCACCATAACAGGGGGCAAGTCACCCCTCCACTTT
J: TRBJ2-7; V: TRBV6-6; D: NA; size: NA; CDR3: CASTFRGEQYF; DNA: TGTGCCAGCACCTTCCGGGGCGAGCAGTACTTC
J: TRBJ1-5; V: TRBV28; D: NA; size: NA; CDR3: CASRRLSNQPQHF; DNA: TGTGCCAGCAGGAGGTTGAGCAATCAGCCCCAGCATTTT
J: TRBJ1-2; V: TRBV28; D: TRBD1; size: once; CDR3: CASSLWTGLYGYTF; DNA: TGTGCCAGCAGTTTATGGACAGGGTTATATGGCTACACCTTC
J: TRBJ2-5; V: TRBV5-4; D: NA; size: NA; CDR3: CASSFPGEETQYF; DNA: TGTGCCAGCAGCTTTCCGGGAGAAGAGACCCAGTACTTC
J: TRBJ1-5; V: TRBV7-9; D: NA; size: NA; CDR3: CASSEQGTSQPQHF; DNA: TGTGCCAGCAGCGAACAGGGTACGTCGCAGCCCCAGCATTTT
J: TRBJ1-4; V: TRBV11-2; D: NA; size: NA; CDR3: CASSHLRGRTNEKLFF; DNA: TGTGCCAGCAGCCATCTCAGGGGACGGACTAATGAAAAACTGTTTTTT
J: TRBJ2-5; V: TRBV5-1; D: TRBD2; size: NA; CDR3: CASSGTSGRGGETQYF; DNA: TGCGCCAGCAGCGGGACTAGCGGGAGAGGGGGAGAGACCCAGTACTTC
J: TRBJ2-5; V: TRBV11-2; D: TRBD2; size: NA; CDR3: CASRLALEETQYF; DNA: TGTGCCAGCAGACTAGCGCTGGAAGAGACCCAGTACTTC
J: TRBJ1-1; V: TRBV10-2; D: NA; size: NA; CDR3: CASSEESMNTEAFF; DNA: TGCGCCAGCAGTGAGGAGTCAATGAACACTGAAGCTTTCTTT
J: TRBJ2-3; V: TRBV11-2; D: NA; size: few; CDR3: CASSADWATDTQYF; DNA: TGTGCCAGCAGCGCGGACTGGGCCACAGATACGCAGTATTTT
J: TRBJ2-1; V: TRBV25-1; D: TRBD2; size: NA; CDR3: CASSEYIGGRAANEQFF; DNA: TGTGCCAGCAGTGAATATATAGGAGGGAGGGCCGCCAATGAGCAGTTCTTC
J: TRBJ2-7; V: TRBV9; D: TRBD2; size: NA; CDR3: CASSVGTGGGNEQYF; DNA: TGTGCCAGCAGCGTAGGTACCGGGGGGGGGAACGAGCAGTACTTC
J: TRBJ2-2; V: TRBV10-1; D: TRBD2; size: NA; CDR3: CASSDPASGEAGELFF; DNA: TGCGCCAGCAGTGACCCTGCTAGCGGGGAAGCCGGGGAGCTGTTTTTT
J: TRBJ1-2; V: TRBV5-6; D: NA; size: NA; CDR3: CASSLGGPGGYTF; DNA: TGTGCCAGCAGCTTGGGGGGGCCGGGTGGCTACACCTTC
J: TRBJ2-2; V: TRBV4-3; D: NA; size: NA; CDR3: CASSQDYTGRVTGELFF; DNA: TGCGCCAGCAGCCAAGATTATACAGGGAGGGTTACCGGGGAGCTGTTTTTT
J: TRBJ1-5; V: TRBV28; D: NA; size: NA; CDR3: CASTIPGGQPQHF; DNA: TGTGCCAGCACCATACCGGGGGGACAGCCCCAGCATTTT
J: TRBJ1-3; V: TRBV6-5; D: NA; size: once; CDR3: CASSYSLAGAGNTIYF; DNA: TGTGCCAGCAGTTACTCGTTGGCAGGGGCTGGAAACACCATATATTTT
J: TRBJ2-2; V: TRBV5-1; D: TRBD2; size: NA; CDR3: CASSLDLAGGPGELFF; DNA: TGCGCCAGCAGCTTGGACCTGGCGGGGGGGCCCGGGGAGCTGTTTTTT
J: TRBJ1-6; V: TRBV27; D: NA; size: NA; CDR3: CASRTMGGSNSPLHF; DNA: TGTGCCAGCAGAACAATGGGGGGATCGAATTCACCCCTCCACTTT
J: TRBJ2-2; V: TRBV5-1; D: NA; size: NA; CDR3: CASSPGLFPRTGELFF; DNA: TGCGCCAGCAGCCCGGGACTTTTCCCCAGGACCGGGGAGCTGTTTTTT
J: TRBJ1-2; V: TRBV27; D: NA; size: NA; CDR3: CASSLSGAVIYGYTF; DNA: TGTGCCAGCAGTTTATCAGGGGCAGTAATCTATGGCTACACCTTC
J: TRBJ2-1; V: TRBV4-3; D: TRBD2; size: NA; CDR3: CASSLGWGGSGNEQFF; DNA: TGCGCCAGCAGCCTAGGATGGGGGGGTTCGGGGAATGAGCAGTTCTTC